One and the same sample provided the 24 T cell receptor beta chains below, sequenced in a study of CD8+CD57+ T cells in acquired aplastic anemia. All patients picked for sequencing had shown, by flow cytometry, an expansion of CD8+CD57+ cells. The TCR beta profiling, which covered VDJ combination and CDR3 sequence, was carried out using genomic DNA as the template. TCRdb ran MiXCR on the reads and lists one entry per CDR3 protein. The sample has about 43,000 distinct CDR3 sequences, less than 65% seen once. Sequenced sample: sorted CD4+, CD8+, or CD8+CD57+ T cells (not recorded which) from PBMCs. The receptors stem from a human donor with aplastic anemia.

This clonotype was found many times. V is TRBV28 and J is TRBJ2-7, with 8 bases fitting TRBD1. The V segment lost 3 bases and the J segment 5 bases; nucleotides outside the gene matches: 6. CDR3 length equals 14 residues. Germline-derived CDR1 and CDR2 are MDHEN and SYDVKM. CDR3 sequence: CASSFSRGRNEQYF. As DNA, the CDR3 is TGTGCCAGCAGTTTTTCCAGGGGGCGTAACGAGCAGTACTTC.

The chain joins TRBV10-1 to TRBJ1-1, with unresolved D. The length of the CDR3 is 13 residues. Germline V CDR1 and CDR2: WNHNN, SYGVQD (reference sequence). V was clipped by 7 bases and J by 3 bases, with 12 bases between them. The CDR3 bases are TGCGCCAGCAAAAGGGATAGGGACACTGAAGCTTTCTTT. The encoded protein is CASKRDRDTEAFF.

The V gene is TRBV15, the J gene TRBJ1-6; 8 bases agree with TRBD1. The length of the CDR3 is 14 residues. Germline CDR1 and CDR2: LNHNV and YYDKDF (reference sequence). The trim removed 3 bases at V and 6 bases at J, leaving 1 base unmatched. DNA of the CDR3: TGTGCCACCAGCAGGGGACAGGCTAATTCACCCCTCCACTTT. Its translation: CATSRGQANSPLHF.

This clonotype was counted at least ten times. This rearrangement joins TRBV12-5 to TRBJ2-1; the D call may be TRBD1 or TRBD2 (5 bases each). From germline, CDR1 is LGHNT and CDR2 FRNRAP. The CDR3 loop spans 13 amino acids. V gave up 6 bases and J gave up 4 bases, with 10 bases separating them. CDR3 DNA: TGTGCTAGTGGCGGGGACGGTTACAATGAGCAGTTCTTC. Residues: CASGGDGYNEQFF.

J is TRBJ1-5 and V is TRBV25-1; a possible D gene is TRBD1 (5 bases). V lost 6 bases and J lost 6, with 12 bases in between. The length of the CDR3 is 13 residues. CDR1 is MGHDK, CDR2 SYGVNS, per germline. CDR3 amino acids: CASSSGTGQPQHF. CDR3 coding DNA: TGTGCCAGCAGCTCAGGGACGGGTCAGCCCCAGCATTTT.

Of note for this clonotype: At one of its ends the junction is not consistent with the germline gene, which may arise from a read error. This chain links TRBV20-1 with TRBJ1-1, with D perhaps matching TRBD1 (5 bases). This CDR3 comprises 14 residues. CDR1 and CDR2 (germline): DFQATT, SNEGSKA (reference sequence). In DNA, the CDR3 is TGCAGTGCCAGAGGGGATAGTAGGACTCCTGAAGCTTTCTTT. Its protein is CSARGDSRTPEAFF.

This clonotype was seen only once. V and J are TRBV29-1 and TRBJ2-3; no reliable D call. Germline CDR1 SQVTM, CDR2 ANQGSEA. Trimming removed 0 bases at V and 3 bases at J, with 4 bases between. The CDR3 extends over 12 amino acids. Here the CDR3 reads CSVEEGTDTQYF. The DNA of the CDR3 is TGCAGCGTTGAAGAGGGAACAGATACGCAGTATTTT.

For the CDR3, the DNA is TGTGCCAGTTCCGGGGCAAGAACACCCTACGAGCAGTACTTC. Its protein product is CASSGARTPYEQYF. The chain links TRBV7-9 to TRBJ2-7, with D perhaps being TRBD1 or TRBD2 (5 bases each). The CDR3 has 14 residues. The germline V and J ends were trimmed by 9 bases and 2 bases, with 17 bases remaining between them. Germline V gene lookup returns CDR1 SEHNR and CDR2 FQNEAQ (reference sequence).

This clonotype was counted a single time. This may be a read error, as it is one base from a much larger clone. Since the CDR3 does not end with the conserved phenylalanine or tryptophan, this likely comes from a read error. The J gene is TRBJ2-5, the V gene TRBV5-1, with 7 bases fitting TRBD1. In germline, CDR1 is SGHRS, CDR2 YFSETQ. CDR3 length: 15 residues. V trimming: 1 base; J trimming: 1 base; junction bases outside the gene matches: 4. The DNA of the CDR3 is TGCGCCAGCAGCTTGTTAGGGGGCCCCCAAGAGACCCAGTACTTA. It yields the protein CASSLLGGPQETQYL.

In this sample, this clonotype turned up many times. The rearrangement uses TRBV6-5 and TRBJ2-7; D unresolved. The germline V gene has CDR1 MNHEY and CDR2 SVGAGI. Deletions cut 2 bases from V and 0 bases from J, with 8 bases between. CDR3 length: 14 amino acids. The CDR3 nucleotides read TGTGCCAGCAGTTACGACCGCAACTCCTACGAGCAGTACTTC. This codes for CASSYDRNSYEQYF.

In regard to this clonotype: A read error is possible here, since a much larger clone lies one base away. The chain joins TRBV6-1 to TRBJ2-2, with a weak D call TRBD2 (6 bases). Looked up from germline, CDR1 is MNHNS and CDR2 is SASEGT. The CDR3 runs 14 residues. CDR3: CASSVATETGGLFF. The DNA for the CDR3 is TGTGCCAGCAGTGTAGCGACTGAGACCGGGGGGCTGTTTTTT.

On this clonotype itself: Germline is not matched at one junction end, which may reflect a read error. The chain recombines TRBV7-3 with TRBJ2-3, with TRBD2 identical over 13 bases. This CDR3 region has 17 residues. Germline V gene sequence: CDR1 SGHTA, CDR2 FQGTGA. The CDR3 DNA reads as TGTGCCAGCAGCTCCAGGACTAGCGGGGGTCCCACAGATACGCAGTATTTC. Translation gives CASSSRTSGGPTDTQYF.

V gene TRBV7-8 combines with J gene TRBJ2-2; D uncertain. Germline CDR1 is SGHVS and CDR2 is FQNEAQ. V was shortened by 1 base and J by 8 bases, with 5 bases between the two germline ends. The CDR3 has 12 amino acids. DNA for the CDR3: TGTGCCAGCAGCTTAGATCAAGGGGAGCTGTTTTTT. Translating it yields CASSLDQGELFF.

The gene calls are TRBV19 and TRBJ2-7, with D uncertain. Germline assignment: CDR1 LNHDA and CDR2 SQIVND (reference sequence). V dropped 0 bases and J dropped 7 bases, with 7 bases sitting between them. This CDR3 has 12 amino acids. Here the CDR3 reads CASSIDGEEQYF. The CDR3 DNA follows: TGTGCCAGTAGTATAGATGGGGAAGAGCAGTACTTC.

This clonotype is medium-sized (0.01 to 0.1%) by share. This chain links TRBV7-9 with TRBJ1-4; D uncertain. The V gene lost 3 bases and the J gene lost 5 bases, with 7 bases spanning the gap. CDR1 is SEHNR, CDR2 FQNEAQ, per germline (reference sequence). This CDR3 has 13 amino acids. The CDR3 protein is CASSFGRNEKLFF. CDR3 bases: TGTGCCAGCAGCTTTGGACGAAATGAAAAACTGTTTTTT.

This clonotype has just a few counts. V gene TRBV6-5 combines with J gene TRBJ2-3, with D possibly TRBD1 on 6 matching bases. Trimming pared 2 bases from V and 12 bases from J, leaving 18 bases between. Per the germline V gene, CDR1 is MNHEY and CDR2 is SVGAGI. This CDR3 is 14 amino acids long. The chain's CDR3 is CASSYTQDSSIQYF. The DNA of the CDR3 is TGTGCCAGCAGTTACACCCAGGACAGTAGTATCCAGTATTTT.

As regards this clonotype: At one end, the junction sequence differs from germline, possibly due to a read error. The genes are TRBV25-1 and TRBJ2-7, with a weak D call TRBD1 (5 bases). Germline loops: CDR1 MGHDK, CDR2 SYGVNS. The CDR3 loop spans 12 amino acids. The CDR3 nucleotides read TGTGCCACCAGTGATATCCAGGGCGAGCAGTACTTC. Translated: CATSDIQGEQYF.

This chain connects TRBV7-3 to TRBJ2-7; 12 nucleotides match TRBD2. There are 16 residues in the CDR3. CDR1 is SGHTA, CDR2 FQGTGA, per germline. V lost 3 bases and J lost 3; bases outside the gene matches: 6. Written as DNA, the CDR3 is TGTGCCAGCAGCTTCCCGACTAGCGGGGGAAACTACGAGCAGTACTTC. It translates to CASSFPTSGGNYEQYF. The complete variable domain, with remaining parts taken from reference TRBV7-3 and TRBJ2-7, reads GAGVSQTPSNKVTEKGKYVELRCDPISGHTALYWYRQSLGQGPEFLIYFQGTGAADDSGLPNDRFFAVRPEGSVSTLKIQRTERGDSAVYLCASSFPTSGGNYEQYFGPGTRLTVT.

The V gene is TRBV27, the J gene TRBJ1-2, with 9 bases matching TRBD1. The CDR3 consists of 13 residues. The germline V gene has CDR1 MNHEY and CDR2 SMNVEV (reference sequence). V gave up 5 bases and J gave up 7 bases; unmatched junction bases: 5. This CDR3 is CASSATGQGGYTF. DNA of the CDR3: TGTGCCAGCAGTGCGACGGGACAGGGTGGCTACACCTTC.

Turning to this clonotype: Its ends do not fully match the called genes, so a read error is possible. This rearrangement joins TRBV11-1 to TRBJ2-2; 7 nucleotides match TRBD2. Germline-derived CDR1 and CDR2 are SGHAT and FQDESV (reference sequence). The CDR3 has 17 residues. The CDR3 nucleotides read TGTGCCATCCACGTGAGCTCGGGGGGAACGAACACCGGGGAGCTGTCTTTT. It specifies CAIHVSSGGTNTGELSF.

The chain joins TRBV15 to TRBJ2-7; TRBD2 is a possible D gene (6 bases). This CDR3 is 15 amino acids long. Germline-derived CDR1 and CDR2 are LNHNV and YYDKDF (reference sequence). V was clipped by 1 base and J by 0 bases, with 10 bases between them. Here the CDR3 DNA reads TGTGCCACCAGCAGAGGGGGGGTGGTCTCCTACGAGCAGTACTTC. Protein sequence: CATSRGGVVSYEQYF. Looking up the rest from reference TRBV15 and TRBJ2-7 gives the full variable domain: DAMVIQNPRYQVTQFGKPVTLSCSQTLNHNVMYWYQQKSSQAPKLLFHYYDKDFNNEADTPDNFQSRRPNTSFCFLDIRSPGLGDTAMYLCATSRGGVVSYEQYFGPGTRLTVT.

In this sample, this clonotype turned up many times. One end of the junction fails to match germline, which may point to a read error. The gene calls are TRBV2 and TRBJ1-1; 9 bases line up with TRBD1. CDR1 is SNHLY, CDR2 FYNNEI, per germline. CDR3 size: 12 residues. In DNA form, the CDR3 reads TGTGCAAGCAGGGACAGGGTCACTGAAGCTTTCTTT. Its translation: CASRDRVTEAFF. Looking up the rest from reference TRBV2 and TRBJ1-1 gives the full variable domain: EPEVTQTPSHQVTQMGQEVILRCVPISNHLYFYWYRQILGQKVEFLVSFYNNEISEKSEIFDDQFSVERPDGSNFTLKIRSTKLEDSAMYFCASRDRVTEAFFGQGTRLTVV.

This clonotype was picked up many times. J is TRBJ2-1 and V is TRBV2; D possibly uses TRBD1 or TRBD2 (5 bases each). CDR3 size: 16 residues. Trimming stripped 5 bases from V and 2 bases from J, with 16 bases between. CDR1 is SNHLY and CDR2 is FYNNEI in the germline V gene. CDR3 loop: CASSPIRDLAYNEQFF. CDR3 coding DNA: TGTGCCAGCAGTCCCATACGGGACCTCGCCTACAATGAGCAGTTCTTC.

At least ten counts were recorded for this clonotype. The chain has TRBV28 and TRBJ2-7; a weak D match, TRBD1 (6 bases). This CDR3 contains 14 residues. Trimming removed 10 bases at V and 0 bases at J, with 16 bases between. Germline V gives CDR1 MDHEN, CDR2 SYDVKM. CDR3 DNA: TGTGCCATCCAGGAGGAGGACAGCTCCTACGAGCAGTACTTC. This codes for CAIQEEDSSYEQYF.